This entry lists 7 T cell receptor beta chains sequenced from one sample in a study of OX40 agonist ivuxolimab in advanced cancers. Produced via immunoSEQ multiplex PCR; TCRdb's table is partial and in-frame only. The sample lists more than 75,000 clones, around 85% occurring once. Sequenced material: CD4+ or CD8+ T cells sorted from blood, taken in a trial of the OX40 agonist ivuxolimab. The receptors were gathered from an adult with an advanced solid tumor such as melanoma, head and neck, liver or kidney cancer.

The rearrangement joins TRBV9 to TRBJ1-4; no clear D. Germline-derived CDR1 and CDR2 are SGDLS and YYNGEE. Trimming shortened V by 1 base and J by 6 bases, and 10 bases separated the two germline ends. This CDR3 spans 14 amino acids. CDR3 region: CASSVTASDEKLFF. In nucleotides, the CDR3 is TGTGCCAGCAGCGTAACAGCTTCAGATGAAAAACTGTTTTTT.

This rearrangement joins TRBV2 to TRBJ1-3; D is undetermined. Germline CDR1 reads SNHLY; CDR2 reads FYNNEI. The CDR3 has 15 residues. V was trimmed by 1 base and J by 4 bases, leaving 11 bases between them. The chain's CDR3 is CASSEDRLGGNTIYF. CDR3 coding DNA: TGTGCCAGCAGTGAAGACCGACTAGGGGGAAACACCATATATTTT.

The rearrangement uses TRBV18 and TRBJ1-4; D remains ambiguous. The CDR3 sequence is 16 residues long. Trimming cost V 1 base and J 2 bases, with 11 bases left between them. Germline V gene data show CDR1 as KGHSH and CDR2 as LQKENI. CDR3 sequence reads: CASSPLSGSTNEKLFF. The CDR3 region has the DNA TGTGCCAGCTCACCACTCTCGGGTTCGACTAATGAAAAACTGTTTTTT.

The chain carries TRBV29-1 and TRBJ2-7; the match to TRBD2 covers 11 bases. Germline assignment: CDR1 SQVTM and CDR2 ANQGSEA. With 5 bases clipped from V and 4 bases from J, the junction kept 7 bases outside the gene matches. This CDR3 contains 14 residues. The CDR3 protein is CSVIDGTSGYEQYF. CDR3 nucleotides: TGCAGCGTTATAGACGGGACTAGCGGATACGAGCAGTACTTC.

The J gene is TRBJ2-1, the V gene TRBV12-5; 12 bases fit TRBD2. CDR1 and CDR2 from the germline V gene are LGHNT and FRNRAP. CDR3 size: 16 residues. Trimming removed 4 bases from V and 3 bases from J; junction bases left unmatched: 4. CDR3 nucleotides: TGTGCTAGTGGTTATCTAGCGGGAGGGAGCTACAATGAGCAGTTCTTC. It encodes CASGYLAGGSYNEQFF.

The V call is TRBV11-2, the J call TRBJ2-2; 9 nucleotides agree with TRBD2. Germline V gene lookup returns CDR1 SGHAT and CDR2 FQNNGV. J lost 5 bases, V lost 3 bases, and 7 bases had no gene match. The CDR3 is 16 amino acids. CDR3 region: CASSFWAGGQTGELFF. As DNA, the CDR3 is TGTGCCAGCAGCTTCTGGGCGGGAGGGCAAACCGGGGAGCTGTTTTTT.

The CDR3 sequence is CASSPGFSYEQYF. The DNA for the CDR3 is TGTGCCAGCAGTCCGGGGTTCTCCTACGAGCAGTACTTC. This chain uses TRBV6-6 with TRBJ2-7; the D gene is possibly TRBD2 (5 bases). V lost 5 bases and J lost 0, with 8 bases in between. The germline gives CDR1 MNHNY, CDR2 SVGAGI (reference sequence). This CDR3 region has 13 residues.